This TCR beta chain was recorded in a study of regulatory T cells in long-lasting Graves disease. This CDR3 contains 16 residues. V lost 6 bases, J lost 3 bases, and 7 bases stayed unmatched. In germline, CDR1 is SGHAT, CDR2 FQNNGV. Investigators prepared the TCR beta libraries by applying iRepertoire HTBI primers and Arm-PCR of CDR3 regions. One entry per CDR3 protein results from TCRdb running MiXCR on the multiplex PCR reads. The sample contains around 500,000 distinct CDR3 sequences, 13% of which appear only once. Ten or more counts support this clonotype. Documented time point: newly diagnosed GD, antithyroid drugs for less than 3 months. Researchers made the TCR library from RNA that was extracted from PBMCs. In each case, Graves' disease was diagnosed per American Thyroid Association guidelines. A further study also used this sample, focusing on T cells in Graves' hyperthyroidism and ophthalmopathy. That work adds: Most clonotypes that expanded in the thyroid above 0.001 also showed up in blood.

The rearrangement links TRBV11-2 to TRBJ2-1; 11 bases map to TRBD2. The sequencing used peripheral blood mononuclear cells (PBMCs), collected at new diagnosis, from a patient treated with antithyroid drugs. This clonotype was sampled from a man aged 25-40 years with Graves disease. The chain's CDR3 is CASRPPGLADYNEQFF. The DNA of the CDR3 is TGTGCCAGCAGGCCCCCGGGACTAGCGGACTACAATGAGCAGTTCTTC.